This TCR beta chain was recovered during a study of control samples from healthy donors and cancer patients. TCRdb's table, derived via immunoSEQ multiplex PCR, lists solely in-frame clones and lacks some. The sample shows 130,000 or so clones, around nine tenths of them seen only once. The CDR3 is made up of 13 amino acids. CDR1 and CDR2 (germline): SNHLY, FYNNEI. V lost 6 bases and J lost 12; bases outside the gene matches: 13. This chain connects TRBV2 to TRBJ1-2, with 7 bases fitting TRBD1. The source is a man aged 50-60 years in good health. Sequencing was performed on blood. CDR3 in amino acids: CASRTDSGRGNTF. CDR3 nucleotide sequence: TGTGCCAGCAGAACAGACTCCGGCAGGGGGAACACCTTC.